Ten or more counts support the clone carrying this T cell receptor (beta chain). The sample is drawn from a study of blood T cells in healthy people across ages. The CDR3 length is 13 residues. The germline gives CDR1 PRHDT, CDR2 FYEKMQ (reference sequence). V was pared by 5 bases and J by 2 bases, with 7 bases between. Combining a sample-barcoded 5' primer with a J-beta primer mix, a second PCR ran for roughly 6 to 12 cycles. TCRdb re-called the 5' RACE reads through MiXCR, storing one row per CDR3 protein. The sample yields hundreds of thousands of distinct CDR3 sequences, about a fifth seen once. The chain employs TRBV13 and TRBJ2-1; D not certain. Input material: blood. The sequence was obtained from a man between 65 and 79 years old in good health. The CDR3 DNA is TGTGCCAGCAGCGCCGACACCTACAATGAGCAGTTCTTC. Translating gives CASSADTYNEQFF.